This record covers a single T cell receptor (beta chain). This clone was seen a few times. Its antigen remains unidentified. No base quality information exists; no much larger clone differs at one position. CDR1 SGHRS and CDR2 YFSETQ are derived from the germline V gene. Ends trimmed: V by 4 bases, J by 3 bases; bases unmatched to a gene: 5. From the cysteine through the phenylalanine, the CDR3 covers 14 amino acids. Of all the DNA, just the CDR3 is kept, 42 bases in frame from base 1. The data originate from a study of blood T cell repertoires in COVID-19 (dated by TCRdb to 2020 to 2021). Background on the whole study: Samples covering the acute and convalescent phases of COVID-19 were provided by collaborators in the United States, Italy and Spain. A de-identified subject ID, COVID-19 status, age in years and sex were almost always included in the sample metadata. Where HLA class I and class II types were available, the types were taken from metadata supplied by the sample provider, not from assay-based typing. The material from the prospective study consisted of cDNA or gDNA derived from T cells, B-cell-depleted T cells, or PBMCs. The samples were drawn from the first 160 participants of the ongoing ImmuneRACE study and from 1,254 subjects provided by 6 global collaborators. The repertoires were released in a freely available public database meant as a resource for research on the immune response to SARS-CoV-2. The dataset comprised deeply sampled blood TCRbeta repertoires from subjects exposed to, actively infected with, or recovered from COVID-19. The full study reports these points: The quantity of clinical and demographic metadata differed by source and by participant and was supplied without curation.

Whole blood was collected in K2EDTA tubes by collaborating institutions according to the institutions' own protocols. For TCRbeta analysis, collaborator samples were shipped as frozen whole blood, as isolated PBMCs, or as DNA extracted from either sample type. The immunoSEQ Assay, a bias-controlled multiplex PCR, was used to amplify TCRbeta CDR3 regions from genomic DNA. In the paper's pipeline: Within the assay, amplification of reference gene primers was used to estimate how many nucleated cells each sample contained. To quantify the absolute abundance of each unique TCRbeta CDR3 rearrangement, sequence reads were collapsed and filtered. For each sample, productive Simpson clonality was calculated by taking the square root of Simpson's diversity index across productive rearrangements. Held by TCRdb, this immuneACCESS table contains in-frame sequences only and omits some clones. Under half of the omission traces to an unresolved V gene where checked; the cause of the rest is unknown. That table is the source of V, J and clone size, and D and trimming were worked out from the DNA. The sample data list some 17,000 clones, and about 80% of these were observed just once. The ten largest clones represent approximately 26% of the sample.

The sequencing sample was made of peripheral blood. The receptor was isolated from a woman in her 70s with active COVID-19. The chain uses TRBV5-1 and TRBJ2-7; 9 central bases correspond to TRBD2. At the DNA level, the sequence is TGCGCCAGCAGCCCCGGGACTAGCTTCTACGAGCAGTACTTC. Its protein is CASSPGTSFYEQYF.